This is a list of T cell receptor beta chains from one sample in a study of human T cells and chemical hapten exposure. TCRdb recomputed calls from the RACE reads with MiXCR, one row per CDR3 protein. The sample has about 58,000 distinct CDR3 sequences, 9.5% to 15% seen once. The sample was whole blood, taken in connection with sensitization to the hapten diphenylcyclopropenone (DPC). The receptor set was obtained from a man aged 25-45 years with alopecia areata. Some clones in this sample may be carry-over from other donors' samples. Each CDR3 is given with its conserved first and last residue. The D gene is left open where the match is weak. A row's size may be missing; if present it is once, few, many or a size class.

cdr3_aa,cdr3_nt,j_call,clone_size,v_call,d_call
CAWRRQGIPTNEKLFF,TGTGCCTGGAGACGACAGGGGATACCAACTAATGAAAAACTGTTTTTT,TRBJ1-4,many,TRBV30,TRBD1
CASSYSGYGGTDTQYF,TGTGCCAGCAGTTACTCTGGCTACGGGGGCACAGATACGCAGTATTTT,TRBJ2-3,-,TRBV6-5,-
CASSSSGLSWNEQFF,TGTGCCAGCAGCTCCTCCGGGTTAAGTTGGAATGAGCAGTTCTTC,TRBJ2-1,-,TRBV7-2,-
CASILGVGNQPQHF,TGTGCCAGCATCCTCGGGGTTGGCAATCAGCCCCAGCATTTT,TRBJ1-5,-,TRBV12-3/TRBV12-4,-
CATSPGQGNTEAFF,TGTGCCACCAGCCCGGGACAGGGGAACACTGAAGCTTTCTTT,TRBJ1-1,once,TRBV15,TRBD1
CAISESGSLSYEQYF,TGTGCCATCAGTGAGTCAGGCAGTCTCTCCTACGAGCAGTACTTC,TRBJ2-7,-,TRBV10-3,-
CASIDRGAYTF,TGTGCCAGCATCGACAGGGGGGCCTACACCTTC,TRBJ1-2,few,TRBV6-6,TRBD1
CASRETGYEQYF,TGTGCCAGCAGGGAAACAGGGTACGAGCAGTACTTC,TRBJ2-7,-,TRBV6-8,-
CSAVAGLTNTGELFF,TGCAGCGCCGTAGCGGGACTTACGAACACCGGGGAGCTGTTTTTT,TRBJ2-2,few,TRBV29-1,TRBD2
CSARALYEQYF,TGCAGTGCTAGAGCTCTATATGAGCAGTACTTC,TRBJ2-7,-,TRBV20-1,-
CASSSDRQGSHSPLHF,TGTGCCAGCAGCTCGGACCGACAGGGGTCCCATTCACCCCTCCACTTT,TRBJ1-6,many,TRBV7-9,TRBD1
CASSVTGDSYNEQFF,TGTGCCAGCAGCGTCACCGGGGACTCCTACAATGAGCAGTTCTTC,TRBJ2-1,-,TRBV9,-
CAISESGEEGLIF,TGTGCCATCAGTGAGTCTGGGGAGGAGGGGCTGATCTTT,TRBJ1-1,-,TRBV10-3,-
CASSGRVTDTQYF,TGTGCCAGCAGTGGGAGGGTCACAGATACGCAGTATTTT,TRBJ2-3,few,TRBV2,-
CASSFRPNYEQYF,TGTGCCAGCAGCTTCCGGCCGAACTACGAGCAGTACTTC,TRBJ2-7,many,TRBV11-2,-
CASSLFETGRTEAFF,TGTGCCAGCAGCTTATTTGAGACAGGGCGGACTGAAGCTTTCTTT,TRBJ1-1,once,TRBV7-2,TRBD1
CAWKPKVSYEQYF,TGTGCCTGGAAACCGAAGGTATCCTACGAGCAGTACTTC,TRBJ2-7,many,TRBV30,-
CASSPLPTDEQYF,TGTGCCAGCAGCCCGCTCCCCACTGACGAGCAGTACTTC,TRBJ2-7,-,TRBV7-9,-
CSAPRTETEAFF,TGCAGTGCGCCAAGGACAGAGACTGAAGCTTTCTTT,TRBJ1-1,few,TRBV20-1,-
CASRGDLLNTEAFF,TGTGCCAGCAGGGGGGACCTCCTGAACACTGAAGCTTTCTTT,TRBJ1-1,many,TRBV6-1,-
CASSDSGDWDTLNQPQHF,TGTGCCAGCAGTGACTCAGGGGATTGGGACACCTTAAATCAGCCCCAGCATTTT,TRBJ1-5,many,TRBV6-4,-
CASSLGVTGLSYEQYF,TGTGCCAGCAGTTTAGGTGTTACGGGACTCTCCTACGAGCAGTACTTC,TRBJ2-7,few,TRBV28,-
CASSQDPGTGKGEAFF,TGCGCCAGCAGCCAAGACCCCGGGACAGGAAAGGGTGAAGCTTTCTTT,TRBJ1-1,few,TRBV4-3,TRBD1
CASSLEESSGGRETQYF,TGCGCCAGCAGCTTGGAGGAGAGTAGCGGGGGGCGAGAGACCCAGTACTTC,TRBJ2-5,few,TRBV5-1,TRBD2
CASRADTQYF,TGTGCCAGTCGCGCAGATACGCAGTATTTT,TRBJ2-3,-,TRBV9,-
CASRPQGAPNEKLFF,TGCGCCAGCAGGCCGCAGGGGGCTCCTAATGAAAAACTGTTTTTT,TRBJ1-4,-,TRBV5-1,TRBD1
CATSDGSLGRSHQPQHF,TGTGCCACCAGTGATGGGTCCTTAGGACGATCGCATCAGCCCCAGCATTTT,TRBJ1-5,many,TRBV24-1,-
CATSDPLTYEQFF,TGTGCCACCAGTGATCCTCTTACCTATGAGCAGTTCTTC,TRBJ2-1,many,TRBV24-1,-
CASRITPADYEQFF,TGTGCCAGCAGAATCACCCCCGCGGACTATGAGCAGTTCTTC,TRBJ2-1,-,TRBV7-2,-
CASSPTGTKNTEAFF,TGCGCCAGCAGCCCGACAGGGACAAAGAACACTGAAGCTTTCTTT,TRBJ1-1,-,TRBV5-1,TRBD1
CATSTKPLYEQYF,TGTGCCACCTCTACAAAGCCCCTCTACGAGCAGTACTTC,TRBJ2-7,-,TRBV27,-
CASSLAPGSNYGYTF,TGCGCCAGCAGCTTGGCACCCGGGTCTAACTATGGCTACACCTTC,TRBJ1-2,few,TRBV5-1,-
CASSRYQDTQYF,TGCGCCAGCAGCCGTTATCAGGATACGCAGTATTTT,TRBJ2-3,few,TRBV5-1,-
CASSLDEGNSYEQYF,TGTGCCAGCAGCTTAGATGAGGGCAACTCCTACGAGCAGTACTTC,TRBJ2-7,many,TRBV7-6,-
CASSIDLPTEAFF,TGTGCCAGTAGTATCGACTTACCTACTGAAGCTTTCTTT,TRBJ1-1,few,TRBV19,-
CAIRGQGRGTEAFF,TGTGCCATCAGGGGACAGGGTAGGGGCACTGAAGCTTTCTTT,TRBJ1-1,-,TRBV10-3,TRBD1
CASSLEPGPRSPLHF,TGTGCCAGCAGCTTAGAGCCCGGCCCCCGGTCACCCCTCCACTTT,TRBJ1-6,many,TRBV11-2,-
CASSRGQGYGYTF,TGTGCCAGCAGCCGGGGACAGGGCTATGGCTACACCTTC,TRBJ1-2,many,TRBV6-6,TRBD1
CASSQESLHRDRVRYTNEQFF,TGTGCCAGCAGCCAAGAGAGCCTACACCGGGACAGGGTGAGGTATACTAATGAGCAGTTCTTC,TRBJ2-1,-,TRBV14,TRBD1
CSVGHTANTEAFF,TGCAGCGTGGGACACACGGCGAACACTGAAGCTTTCTTT,TRBJ1-1,few,TRBV29-1,-
CASSDSRDTVAFF,TGTGCCAGCTCCGACAGTCGAGACACTGTAGCTTTCTTT,TRBJ1-1,-,TRBV2,-
CATSRQENSPLHF,TGTGCCACCAGCCGACAGGAGAATTCACCCCTCCACTTT,TRBJ1-6,few,TRBV15,-
CASSLQSYGYTF,TGTGCCAGCAGCCTCCAGAGTTATGGCTACACCTTC,TRBJ1-2,many,TRBV9,-
CASSLGRLGDTEAFF,TGTGCCAGCAGCTTAGGTCGATTAGGGGACACTGAAGCTTTCTTT,TRBJ1-1,few,TRBV11-3,-
CATSPSGGARNEQFF,TGTGCCACCAGTCCTAGCGGGGGGGCGCGAAATGAGCAGTTCTTC,TRBJ2-1,-,TRBV24-1,TRBD2
CASSPGSTDTQYF,TGTGCCAGCTCACCGGGCAGCACAGATACGCAGTATTTT,TRBJ2-3,many,TRBV18,-
CTVKGLADTDTQYF,TGCACCGTTAAAGGACTAGCGGACACAGATACGCAGTATTTT,TRBJ2-3,-,TRBV29-1,TRBD2
CASSVREGAHGYTF,TGTGCCAGCAGCGTAAGAGAGGGGGCTCATGGCTACACCTTC,TRBJ1-2,many,TRBV9,TRBD1
CSARVRLAGRLRTDTQYF,TGCAGTGCTAGAGTACGTCTAGCGGGGCGATTACGCACAGATACGCAGTATTTT,TRBJ2-3,many,TRBV20-1,TRBD2
CASSSLISRAVHSGNTIYF,TGTGCCAGCAGCTCCCTAATTAGCCGGGCAGTGCACTCTGGAAACACCATATATTTT,TRBJ1-3,-,TRBV11-2,-
CAWSVHGGRTGELFF,TGTGCCTGGAGTGTACACGGGGGTCGGACCGGGGAGCTGTTTTTT,TRBJ2-2,many,TRBV30,-
CAATGEDTEAFF,TGTGCCGCGACAGGGGAGGACACTGAAGCTTTCTTT,TRBJ1-1,-,TRBV3-1,TRBD1
CASSRTGTVDTGELFF,TGTGCCAGCAGCAGAACCGGGACAGTTGACACCGGGGAGCTGTTTTTT,TRBJ2-2,-,TRBV7-2,TRBD1
CASSPSGGNFYGYTF,TGTGCCAGTAGTCCATCAGGGGGGAATTTCTATGGCTACACCTTC,TRBJ1-2,-,TRBV19,TRBD1
CASSPGGVAPNQPQHF,TGTGCCAGCAGTCCAGGTGGGGTGGCTCCCAATCAGCCCCAGCATTTT,TRBJ1-5,few,TRBV5-6,-
CASSFSGRIPYEQYF,TGTGCCAGCAGTTTTTCTGGCAGGATACCGTACGAGCAGTACTTC,TRBJ2-7,once,TRBV12-3/TRBV12-4,-
CASRPAGGQIDTQYF,TGTGCCAGCAGACCCGCCGGGGGGCAGATAGATACGCAGTATTTT,TRBJ2-3,many,TRBV9,-
CATSAAGTYEQYF,TGTGCCACCAGTGCGGCAGGCACCTACGAGCAGTACTTC,TRBJ2-7,many,TRBV24-1,-
CASSERRGGATDTQYF,TGTGCCAGCAGTGAAAGACGAGGGGGCGCAACAGATACGCAGTATTTT,TRBJ2-3,many,TRBV6-1,TRBD1
CASTPGLGGSTEAFF,TGTGCCAGCACCCCGGGGCTTGGGGGGAGCACTGAAGCTTTCTTT,TRBJ1-1,few,TRBV6-1,-